This TCR beta chain was recovered during a study of shared clonotypes between healthy human individuals. This CDR3 contains 19 residues. Germline CDR1 reads MGHRA; CDR2 reads YSYEKL. The V and J ends lost 4 bases and 4 bases, in that order; junction bases with no gene match: 12. The data were produced by immunoSEQ multiplex PCR, yet TCRdb's version contains in-frame clones alone and is incomplete. The data hold fewer than 850,000 clones, with 90% observed a single time. The rearrangement joins TRBV4-1 to TRBJ2-2; 13 nucleotides line up with TRBD2. The origin of this receptor is a man younger than 35 in good health. Some clones in this sample may be carry-over from other donors' samples. Input material: memory CD8+ T cells from PBMCs. The subset was: CD45RO+ cells pooled with CCR7-negative TemRA cells. The CDR3 here is CASSPPGLAGPTGTGELFF. In DNA, the CDR3 is TGCGCCAGCAGCCCCCCGGGACTAGCGGGGCCCACGGGCACCGGGGAGCTGTTTTTT.